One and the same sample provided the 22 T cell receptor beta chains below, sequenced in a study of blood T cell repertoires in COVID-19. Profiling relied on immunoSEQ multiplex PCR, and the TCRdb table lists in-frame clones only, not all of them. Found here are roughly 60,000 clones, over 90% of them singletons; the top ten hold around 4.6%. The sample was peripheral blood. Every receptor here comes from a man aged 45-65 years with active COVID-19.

CDR3 protein: CASSFGSGRYQAQYF. The DNA for the CDR3 is TGTGCCAGCAGCTTCGGTAGCGGGAGGTATCAGGCCCAGTACTTC. The rearrangement joins TRBV5-6 to TRBJ2-5; TRBD2 matches 10 bases. Germline CDR1 is SGHDT and CDR2 is YYEEEE. The CDR3 totals 15 residues. Losses at the gene ends were 2 bases for V and 9 bases for J; bases not matched to a gene: 10.

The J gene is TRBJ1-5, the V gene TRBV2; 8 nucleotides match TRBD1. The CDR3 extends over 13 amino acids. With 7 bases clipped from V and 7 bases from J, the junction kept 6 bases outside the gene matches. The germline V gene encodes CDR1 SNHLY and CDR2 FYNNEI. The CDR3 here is CASKQGDRQPQHF. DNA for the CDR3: TGTGCCAGCAAACAGGGGGACCGACAGCCCCAGCATTTT. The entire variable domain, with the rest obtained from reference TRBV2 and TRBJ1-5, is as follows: EPEVTQTPSHQVTQMGQEVILRCVPISNHLYFYWYRQILGQKVEFLVSFYNNEISEKSEIFDDQFSVERPDGSNFTLKIRSTKLEDSAMYFCASKQGDRQPQHFGDGTRLSIL.

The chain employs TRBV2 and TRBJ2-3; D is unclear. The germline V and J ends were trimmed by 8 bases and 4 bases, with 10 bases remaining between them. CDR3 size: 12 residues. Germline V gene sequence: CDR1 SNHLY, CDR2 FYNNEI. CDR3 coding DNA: TGTGCCAGCCGGTCCTCGGCAGATACGCAGTATTTT. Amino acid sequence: CASRSSADTQYF.

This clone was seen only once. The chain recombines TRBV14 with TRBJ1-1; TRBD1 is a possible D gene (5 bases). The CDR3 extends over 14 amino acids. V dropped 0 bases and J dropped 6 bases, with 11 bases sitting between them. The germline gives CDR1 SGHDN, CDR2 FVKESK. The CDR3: CASSQEWGLPEAFF. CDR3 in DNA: TGTGCCAGCAGCCAAGAGTGGGGCCTACCTGAAGCTTTCTTT.

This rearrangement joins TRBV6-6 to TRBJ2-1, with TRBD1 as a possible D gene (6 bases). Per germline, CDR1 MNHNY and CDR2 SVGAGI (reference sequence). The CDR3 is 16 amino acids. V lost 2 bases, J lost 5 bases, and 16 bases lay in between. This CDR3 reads CASSYPGHGSNNEQFF. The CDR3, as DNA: TGTGCCAGCAGTTACCCGGGACACGGATCAAACAATGAGCAGTTCTTC.

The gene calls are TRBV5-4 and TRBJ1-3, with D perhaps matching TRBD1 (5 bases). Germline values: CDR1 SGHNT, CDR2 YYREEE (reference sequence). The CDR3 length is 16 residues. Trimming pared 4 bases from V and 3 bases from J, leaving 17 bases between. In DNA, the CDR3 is TGTGCCAGCAGCGCGTACGTGGGGGGAAGTGGAAACACCATATATTTT. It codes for CASSAYVGGSGNTIYF.

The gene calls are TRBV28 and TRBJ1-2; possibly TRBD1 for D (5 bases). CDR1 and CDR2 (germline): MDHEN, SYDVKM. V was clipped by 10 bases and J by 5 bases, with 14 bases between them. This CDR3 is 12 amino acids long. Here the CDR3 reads CAINYKGYGYTF. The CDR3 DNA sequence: TGTGCCATCAATTACAAGGGGTATGGCTACACCTTC.

The DNA of the CDR3 is TGTGCCAGTAGCGGGGTCATCGTGAACTATGGCTACACCTTC. This gives the protein CASSGVIVNYGYTF. The V and J genes are TRBV19 and TRBJ1-2; D gene unclear. The CDR3 contains 14 residues. V lost 6 bases and J lost 2, with 13 bases in between. CDR1 and CDR2 (germline): LNHDA, SQIVND (reference sequence).

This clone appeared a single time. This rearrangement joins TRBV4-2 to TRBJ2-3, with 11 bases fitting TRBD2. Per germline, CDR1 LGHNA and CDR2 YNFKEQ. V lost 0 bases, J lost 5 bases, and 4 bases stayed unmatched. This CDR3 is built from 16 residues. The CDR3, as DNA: TGTGCCAGCAGCCAAGATACTAGCGGGGGTGGAGATACGCAGTATTTT. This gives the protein CASSQDTSGGGDTQYF.

CDR3 protein: CASSQYFGGGVRETQYF. For the CDR3, the DNA is TGTGCCAGCAGCCAATACTTCGGCGGGGGGGTCCGGGAGACCCAGTACTTC. The rearrangement joins TRBV3-1 (or the pseudogene TRBV3-2) to TRBJ2-5, with 9 nucleotides matching TRBD2. Germline values: CDR1 LGHDT, CDR2 YNNKEL (reference sequence). The length of the CDR3 is 17 residues. The V gene end was trimmed by 2 bases and the J gene end by 5 bases; junction bases not matched to a gene: 12.

The CDR3 here is CASSADIPEQYF. In nucleotides, the CDR3 is TGTGCCAGCAGTGCGGACATCCCCGAGCAGTACTTC. The chain recombines TRBV2 with TRBJ2-7, with a weak D call TRBD1 (5 bases). This CDR3 spans 12 amino acids. Germline V gene data show CDR1 as SNHLY and CDR2 as FYNNEI. The V end lost 4 bases, the J end lost 6 bases, and 10 bases lay between the germline ends.

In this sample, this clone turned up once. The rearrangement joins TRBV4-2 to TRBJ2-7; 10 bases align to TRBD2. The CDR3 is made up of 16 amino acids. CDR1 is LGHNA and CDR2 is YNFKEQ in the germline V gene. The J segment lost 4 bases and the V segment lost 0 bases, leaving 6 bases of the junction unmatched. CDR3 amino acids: CASSQDRGSGRYEQYF. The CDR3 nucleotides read TGTGCCAGCAGCCAAGATCGTGGTAGCGGGAGGTACGAGCAGTACTTC.

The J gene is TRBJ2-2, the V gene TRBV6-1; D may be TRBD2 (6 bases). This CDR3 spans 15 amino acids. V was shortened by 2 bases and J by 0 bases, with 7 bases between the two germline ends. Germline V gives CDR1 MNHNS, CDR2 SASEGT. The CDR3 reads CASSEPGANTGELFF. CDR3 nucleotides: TGTGCCAGCAGTGAACCGGGAGCGAACACCGGGGAGCTGTTTTTT.

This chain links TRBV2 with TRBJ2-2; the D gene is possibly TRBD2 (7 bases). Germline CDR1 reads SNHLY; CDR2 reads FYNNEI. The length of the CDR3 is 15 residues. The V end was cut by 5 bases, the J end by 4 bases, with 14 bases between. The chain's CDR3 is CASSRGGVSTGELFF. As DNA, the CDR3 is TGTGCCAGCAGTAGGGGGGGCGTGAGCACCGGGGAGCTGTTTTTT.

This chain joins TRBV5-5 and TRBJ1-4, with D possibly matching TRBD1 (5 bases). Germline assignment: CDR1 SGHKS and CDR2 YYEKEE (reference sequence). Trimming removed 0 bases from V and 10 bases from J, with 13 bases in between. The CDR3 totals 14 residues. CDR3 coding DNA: TGTGCCAGCAGCTTGGAAGGGGAGGGAGGAAAACTGTTTTTT. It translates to CASSLEGEGGKLFF.

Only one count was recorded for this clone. This CDR3 reads CTSSQDPAGGLYEQYF. The CDR3 nucleotides are TGCACCAGCAGCCAAGACCCAGCGGGAGGTCTCTACGAGCAGTACTTC. The V and J genes are TRBV1 and TRBJ2-7; the table's TRBD2 call for D was not verified on the DNA. TRBV1 is a pseudogene segment. The CDR3 sequence is 16 residues long.

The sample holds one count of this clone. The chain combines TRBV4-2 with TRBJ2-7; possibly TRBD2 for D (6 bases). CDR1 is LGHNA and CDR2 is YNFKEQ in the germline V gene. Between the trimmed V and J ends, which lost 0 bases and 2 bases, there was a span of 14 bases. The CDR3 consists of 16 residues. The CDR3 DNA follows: TGTGCCAGCAGCCAAGAAGTCGGACTAACCCCCTACGAGCAGTACTTC. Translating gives CASSQEVGLTPYEQYF.

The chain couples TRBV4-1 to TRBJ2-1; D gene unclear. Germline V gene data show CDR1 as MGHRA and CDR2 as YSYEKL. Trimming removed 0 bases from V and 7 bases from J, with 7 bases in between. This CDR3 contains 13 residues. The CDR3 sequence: CASSQDSGNEQFF. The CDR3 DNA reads TGCGCCAGCAGCCAAGATTCCGGGAATGAGCAGTTCTTC.

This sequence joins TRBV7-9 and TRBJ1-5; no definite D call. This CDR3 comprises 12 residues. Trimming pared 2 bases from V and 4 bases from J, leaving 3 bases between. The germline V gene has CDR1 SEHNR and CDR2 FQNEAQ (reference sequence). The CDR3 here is CASSLSNQPQHF. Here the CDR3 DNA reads TGTGCCAGCAGCTTATCGAATCAGCCCCAGCATTTT.

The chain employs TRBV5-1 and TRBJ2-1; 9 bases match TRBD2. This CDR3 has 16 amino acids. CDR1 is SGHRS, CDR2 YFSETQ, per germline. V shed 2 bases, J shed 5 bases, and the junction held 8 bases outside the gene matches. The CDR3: CASSFWTSDGHNEQFF. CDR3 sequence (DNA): TGCGCCAGCAGCTTCTGGACTAGCGATGGCCACAATGAGCAGTTCTTC. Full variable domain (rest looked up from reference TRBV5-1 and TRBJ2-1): KAGVTQTPRYLIKTRGQQVTLSCSPISGHRSVSWYQQTPGQGLQFLFEYFSETQRNKGNFPGRFSGRQFSNSRSEMNVSTLELGDSALYLCASSFWTSDGHNEQFFGPGTRLTVL.

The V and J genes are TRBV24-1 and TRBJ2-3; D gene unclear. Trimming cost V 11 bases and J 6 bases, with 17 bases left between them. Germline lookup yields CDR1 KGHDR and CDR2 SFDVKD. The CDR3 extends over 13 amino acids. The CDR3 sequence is CAIETPTGDTQYF. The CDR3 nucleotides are TGTGCCATCGAGACTCCAACTGGGGATACGCAGTATTTT.

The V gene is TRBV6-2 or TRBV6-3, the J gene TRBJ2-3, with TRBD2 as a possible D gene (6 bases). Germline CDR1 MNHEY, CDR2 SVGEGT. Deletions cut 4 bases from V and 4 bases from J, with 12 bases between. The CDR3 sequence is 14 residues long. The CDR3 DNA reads TGTGCCAGCAGTTGGGGGGAGTTGGCAGATACGCAGTATTTT. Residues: CASSWGELADTQYF.